These T cell receptor beta chains were read from a single sample in a study of sequential checkpoint blockade in melanoma. Profiling relied on immunoSEQ multiplex PCR, and the TCRdb table lists in-frame clones only, not all of them. The sample has a few thousand clones; around 33% are singletons. Sequenced here: tumor tissue (inferred from file names), sampled from a patient given nivolumab and ipilimumab in sequence. These TCRs come from a human donor with melanoma. CDR3s include the opening cysteine and the closing phenylalanine or tryptophan. Each record gives: CDR3 DNA, CDR3 protein, D gene, CDR3 length, V gene, J gene, clone size. D genes are given only for firm matches. Where a row states a size, it is once, few, many or the class of an expanded clone; other rows omit it.

TGTGCCAGCAGCGCCCTCCGCCCAGGGGCGTACGGAAACACCATATATTTT	CASSALRPGAYGNTIYF	-	17	TRBV6-8	TRBJ1-3	few
TGTGCCAGCAGTTACTCGATTCAGCTGGGGGCGGGAAAACTGTTTTTT	CASSYSIQLGAGKLFF	-	16	TRBV6-8	TRBJ1-4	-
TGTGCCAGCAGTTACTCGGTCCTTGCGAGGAATACGCAGTATTTT	CASSYSVLARNTQYF	-	15	TRBV6-8	TRBJ2-3	-
TGTGCCAGCAGCTCCGCAGCGACTAGCGGGAGTATCTATGAGCAGTTCTTC	CASSSAATSGSIYEQFF	TRBD2	17	TRBV11-3	TRBJ2-1	few
TGTGCCAGTAGTACCGCCTATGGCTACACCTTC	CASSTAYGYTF	-	11	TRBV19	TRBJ1-2	-
TGTGCCAGCAGTTACTCGACCGGGGAGCTGTTTTTT	CASSYSTGELFF	-	12	TRBV6-8	TRBJ2-2	few
TGTGCCTGGAGTTACCGGGGGACGGGCAATCAGCCCCAGCATTTT	CAWSYRGTGNQPQHF	-	15	TRBV30	TRBJ1-5	-
TGTGCCCGGGGAGGGCGGGGTCAGAGCACTGAAGCTTTCTTT	CARGGRGQSTEAFF	-	14	TRBV30	TRBJ1-1	-
TGTGCCAGCATCGACGGGGGTATAGGGTCCTACGAGCAGTACTTC	CASIDGGIGSYEQYF	-	15	TRBV6-8	TRBJ2-7	few
TGCGCCAGCAGTGGGACAGGACTAGCTTTCACAGATACGCAGTATTTT	CASSGTGLAFTDTQYF	-	16	TRBV10-2	TRBJ2-3	-
TGTGCCAGCAGCTTAAGAGCAGGGGGCCCGAGCTCCTACGAGCAGTACTTC	CASSLRAGGPSSYEQYF	TRBD1	17	TRBV11-3	TRBJ2-7	few
TGTGCCAGCAGTTCGAACACTGGCGGGGAGCTGTTTTTT	CASSSNTGGELFF	-	13	TRBV6-8	TRBJ2-2	-
TGTGCCAGTAGTATCTGGCGGGACACAGATACGCAGTATTTT	CASSIWRDTDTQYF	-	14	TRBV19	TRBJ2-3	-
TGTGCCAGCAGCTTGGCAGGGGGTCTGGCTGGAACAGATACGCAGTATTTT	CASSLAGGLAGTDTQYF	TRBD1	17	TRBV11-1	TRBJ2-3	-
TGTGCCAGCAGCCTAGAAGCTGCCTCCTCCTACGAGCAGTACTTC	CASSLEAASSYEQYF	-	15	TRBV6-8	TRBJ2-7	few
TGTGCCTGGATAGCTCGGAGGGGAAACAATGAGCAGTTCTTC	CAWIARRGNNEQFF	-	14	TRBV30	TRBJ2-1	few
TGTGCCAGCAGCAGCACTAGCGGGGGTCCTATTGCCTACGAGCAGTACTTC	CASSSTSGGPIAYEQYF	TRBD2	17	TRBV6-8	TRBJ2-7	-
TGTGCCAGCGCTCGCGGCGGGAGAACCTACAATGAGCAGTTCTTC	CASARGGRTYNEQFF	TRBD2	15	TRBV9	TRBJ2-1	few
TGTGCCAGCACTCCGGGGACATTCTATGGCTACACCTTC	CASTPGTFYGYTF	-	13	TRBV6-8	TRBJ1-2	-
TGCGCCAGCAGTAGCCCCGGGACAGCGCGACTGGGGAGTGAAAAACTGTTTTTT	CASSSPGTARLGSEKLFF	TRBD1	18	TRBV10-2	TRBJ1-4	few
TGTGCCAGTAGCCCGGGATTAGCGCCCTACAATGAGCAGTTCTTC	CASSPGLAPYNEQFF	-	15	TRBV19	TRBJ2-1	-
TGTGCCAGCAGTTCCTCCGGTTACGACCACGAGCAGTACTTC	CASSSSGYDHEQYF	-	14	TRBV6-7	TRBJ2-7	-
TGTGCCAGCAGTGGAGTCCTTCCCGTTAGCGGGAGTCGTTTGGATGAGCAGTTCTTC	CASSGVLPVSGSRLDEQFF	TRBD2	19	TRBV6-8	TRBJ2-1	few
TGTGCCAGCAGTTACGGGGGCGGTCCTAAAAGAGAGCAGTACTTC	CASSYGGGPKREQYF	-	15	TRBV6-8	TRBJ2-7	-
TGTGCCAGCAGTATAGGGACGGGAGGAAACACCGGGGAGCTGTTTTTT	CASSIGTGGNTGELFF	TRBD2	16	TRBV25-1	TRBJ2-2	-
TGTGCCATCATGGCTTCTAGCGCCCACAATGAGCAGTTCTTC	CAIMASSAHNEQFF	-	14	TRBV6-8	TRBJ2-1	-
TGTGCCAGCAAGTTCGGAGCCAGTGAGCAGTTCTTC	CASKFGASEQFF	-	12	TRBV12-5	TRBJ2-1	-
TGTGCCAGCAGTGAACTTGTATCCTCAACTGAGCAGTTCTTC	CASSELVSSTEQFF	-	14	TRBV2	TRBJ2-1	few
TGTGCCAGCTCTCTTGACAGGGGGGGAACCTACGAGCAGTACTTC	CASSLDRGGTYEQYF	TRBD1	15	TRBV18	TRBJ2-7	-
TGTGCCAGCCTTGACTCGAACACCGGGGAGCTGTTTTTT	CASLDSNTGELFF	-	13	TRBV6-8	TRBJ2-2	few
TGCGCCAGCAGCCCCCGGGGGGGCTTTCCCTACGAGCAGTACTTC	CASSPRGGFPYEQYF	TRBD2	15	TRBV5-1	TRBJ2-7	-
TGTGCCAGCGTTAAACAGGGGGCGCTTATCACTGAAGCTTTCTTT	CASVKQGALITEAFF	TRBD1	15	TRBV11-3	TRBJ1-1	few
TGCGCCAGCAGCTTGGATGGTCTAGCGGGAGGGATCTACGAGCAGTACTTC	CASSLDGLAGGIYEQYF	TRBD2	17	TRBV5-1	TRBJ2-7	-
TGCAGCGCCGAACAGGGATACACCGGGGAGCTGTTTTTT	CSAEQGYTGELFF	-	13	TRBV29-1	TRBJ2-2	-
TGTGCCAGCAACGCCGCAACGTCGGAGACCCAGTACTTC	CASNAATSETQYF	-	13	TRBV7-8	TRBJ2-5	-
TGTGCCTGGAGTTTAAGTAGCAATCAGCCCCAGCATTTT	CAWSLSSNQPQHF	-	13	TRBV30	TRBJ1-5	-
TGTGCCAGCAGCGTAGTTAGGCGGCCCCAACTATCCTACGAGCAGTACTTC	CASSVVRRPQLSYEQYF	-	17	TRBV9	TRBJ2-7	few
TGTGCCAGCAGCCCATATGGGACTAGCGGGAGCCGGGCCGGGGAGCTGTTTTTT	CASSPYGTSGSRAGELFF	TRBD2	18	TRBV11-3	TRBJ2-2	few